This T cell receptor beta chain is from a study of control samples from healthy donors and cancer patients. The assay was immunoSEQ multiplex PCR, and TCRdb's table has in-frame clones only and misses some. The repertoire holds about 70,000 clones, around 82% seen once, with roughly 28% in the top ten. The sample holds a few counts of this clone. Germline assignment: CDR1 SNHLY and CDR2 FYNNEI. With 4 bases clipped from V and 3 bases from J, the junction kept 3 bases outside the gene matches. The CDR3 is made up of 15 amino acids. This sequence originates from a man over 45 in good health. The sample was blood. The chain is built from TRBV2 and TRBJ2-2; 9 bases agree with TRBD1. CDR3 sequence: CASSVDRGYTGELFF. CDR3 coding DNA: TGTGCCAGCAGTGTTGACAGGGGGTACACCGGGGAGCTGTTTTTT.